This T cell receptor (beta chain) was captured by sequencing in a study of blood T cell repertoires in COVID-19 (dated by TCRdb to 2020 to 2021). With respect to the entire study: Samples covering the acute and convalescent phases of COVID-19 were provided by collaborators in the United States, Italy and Spain. The prospective study material was composed of cDNA or gDNA derived from T cells, B-cell-depleted T cells, or PBMCs. The dataset comprised deeply sampled blood TCRbeta repertoires from subjects exposed to, actively infected with, or recovered from COVID-19. The repertoires were released in a freely available public database intended as a resource for research on the immune response to SARS-CoV-2. The samples were drawn from the first 160 participants of the ongoing ImmuneRACE study and from 1,254 subjects provided by 6 global collaborators. Sample metadata almost always included a de-identified subject ID, COVID-19 status, age in years and sex. HLA class I and class II types, where available, came from metadata supplied by the sample provider rather than from assay-based typing. On the study overall, not on this receptor specifically: The amount of clinical and demographic metadata varied by source and participant and was provided uncurated.

TCRbeta CDR3 regions were amplified from genomic DNA by means of the immunoSEQ Assay, a bias-controlled multiplex PCR. As for the authors' bioinformatics: The number of nucleated cells in each sample was estimated by amplification of reference gene primers within the assay. Sequence reads were collapsed and filtered to measure the absolute abundance of every unique TCRbeta CDR3 rearrangement. Productive Simpson clonality was computed per sample as the square root of Simpson's diversity index over productive rearrangements. The immuneACCESS repertoire file appears here via TCRdb, limited to in-frame rearrangements. These files lack a portion of the clones; in checked studies, under half of the deficit traces to unresolved V genes, and the cause of the others is not known. V, J and clone size were drawn from that table, and D and trimming were deduced from the DNA. The sample table contains approximately 390,000 clones; only one count was recorded for about 83% of them. The top ten constitute roughly 10% of the sample.

Enrolling through a virtual design, the prospective study's participants ranged in age from roughly 18 to 95 years and lived across roughly 24 United States geographic areas. In the prospective study, cohorts were assigned on the basis of participant-reported clinical history obtained from a screening survey and a study questionnaire. Recovered participants in ImmuneRACE Cohort 3 were defined by two consecutive negative NP/OP PCR tests, clearance by a healthcare professional, or resolution of symptoms. Each participant in the prospective study had whole blood, serum and a nasopharyngeal or oropharyngeal swab collected by mobile phlebotomists. Prospective study participants could optionally give additional blood draws and questionnaires over a roughly two-month period. Blood samples from the prospective study were shipped frozen or at room temperature prior to DNA extraction. On this clone: Its recognized antigen is unknown. Per-base quality was not reported, and no clone a single base away is much larger than it.

Per the germline V gene (reference sequence), LGHDT is the CDR1 and YNNKEL is the CDR2. The CDR3 runs 15 residues from the cysteine to the phenylalanine. Only the CDR3 portion is preserved as DNA: 45 bases, with reading frame beginning at the first base. Between the V and J ends, shortened by 1 base and 1 base respectively, the junction contains 10 bases. The sequenced material came from PBMCs or T cells enriched from blood (not recorded which). Recombination linked TRBV3-1 (or the pseudogene TRBV3-2) to TRBJ1-2, with a tentative D gene TRBD1 over 6 matching bases. The sequence came from a woman aged 45-65 years who had recovered from COVID-19. The CDR3 protein: CASSQGGQSNYGYTF. The bases are TGTGCCAGCAGCCAAGGGGGGCAGAGTAACTATGGCTACACCTTC.